What follows are 9 T cell receptor beta chains derived from one specimen sequenced in a study of blood T cell repertoires in COVID-19 (dated by TCRdb to 2020 to 2022). The library was prepared using the immunoSEQ multiplex PCR assay. In TCRdb, the immuneACCESS table is reduced to in-frame sequences with V and J assigned. These tables do not hold every clone; where another copy was compared, an unresolved V gene accounts for under half, and the others remain unexplained. This sample comprises hundreds of thousands of clones, around 88% of them detected only once. The ten largest make up 6% to 7% of the sample. Specimen: PBMCs or T cells enriched from blood (not recorded which). All receptors come from a woman between 40 and 50 years old who had recovered from COVID-19.

V and J are TRBV5-4 and TRBJ1-2; 8 bases match TRBD1. The V gene end was trimmed by 0 bases and the J gene end by 2 bases; junction bases not matched to a gene: 3. Germline-derived CDR1 and CDR2 are SGHNT and YYREEE (reference sequence). The CDR3 has 15 residues. The CDR3 spells CASSLGQGTNYGYTF. The DNA for the CDR3 is TGTGCCAGCAGCTTGGGACAGGGGACGAACTATGGCTACACCTTC.

The V and J genes are TRBV11-2 and TRBJ2-3; 11 bases fit TRBD2. The ends lost 8 bases at V and 0 bases at J; junction bases unmatched: 4. This CDR3 has 15 amino acids. Germline V gene data show CDR1 as SGHAT and CDR2 as FQNNGV. The CDR3 spells CASSRLAGSTDTQYF. The DNA of the CDR3 is TGTGCCAGCTCCCGACTAGCGGGAAGCACAGATACGCAGTATTTT.

V gene TRBV7-2 combines with J gene TRBJ2-5; 12 bases are shared with TRBD2. CDR1 SGHTA and CDR2 FQGNSA come from the germline V gene. V shed 4 bases and J 4 bases; nucleotides not matched to a gene: 4. The CDR3 totals 15 residues. CDR3 bases: TGTGCCAGCAGCTCATCTAGCGGGAGGGTAGAGACCCAGTACTTC. Protein: CASSSSSGRVETQYF.

With regard to this clone: Other DNA sequences in the sample encode the same CDR3. The gene calls are TRBV18 and TRBJ2-2, with D possibly matching TRBD1 (6 bases). V dropped 1 base and J dropped 0 bases, with 6 bases sitting between them. Germline V lookup: CDR1 KGHSH, CDR2 LQKENI. The CDR3 spans 15 residues. CDR3 loop: CASSPRTANTGELFF. The DNA for the CDR3 is TGTGCCAGCTCACCACGGACAGCGAACACCGGGGAGCTGTTTTTT.

V is TRBV5-1 and J is TRBJ1-4, with 7 bases fitting TRBD1. With 7 bases clipped from V and 3 bases from J, the junction kept 6 bases outside the gene matches. The CDR3 is 14 residues long. CDR1 is SGHRS, CDR2 YFSETQ, per germline. CDR3 DNA sequence: TGCGCCAGCGGCCCCGGGACAGCTAATGAAAAACTGTTTTTT. Translating it yields CASGPGTANEKLFF.

This clone was recorded only once. The CDR3 region is CASSPTSGDYNEQFF. DNA of the CDR3: TGTGCCAGCTCACCGACTAGCGGGGATTACAATGAGCAGTTCTTC. The rearrangement links TRBV18 to TRBJ2-1; 11 bases fit TRBD2. CDR3 size: 15 residues. Germline lookup yields CDR1 KGHSH and CDR2 LQKENI. After removal of 3 bases from V and 4 bases from J, the junction contained 2 bases not matched to a gene.

V and J are TRBV7-8 and TRBJ2-1; TRBD2 agrees at 13 bases. The CDR3 sequence is 15 residues long. Germline lookup yields CDR1 SGHVS and CDR2 FQNEAQ. The junction had 4 bases not matched to a gene; V was cut back by 4 bases and J by 7 bases. CDR3 DNA: TGTGCCAGCAGCTCCGGGACTAGCGGGATGAATGAGCAGTTCTTC. Residues: CASSSGTSGMNEQFF. Combining the CDR3 with reference TRBV7-8 and TRBJ2-1 gives the whole variable domain GAGVSQSPRYKVAKRGQDVALRCDPISGHVSLFWYQQALGQGPEFLTYFQNEAQLDKSGLPSDRFFAERPEGSVSTLKIQRTQQEDSAVYLCASSSGTSGMNEQFFGPGTRLTVL.

The chain is built from TRBV12-5 and TRBJ2-7, with 7 nucleotides matching TRBD1. Germline loops: CDR1 LGHNT, CDR2 FRNRAP. Unmatched junction bases numbered 7, after V lost 2 bases and J lost 3 bases. The length of the CDR3 is 15 residues. The CDR3 sequence: CASGLTPRDSYEQYF. The CDR3 DNA reads TGTGCTAGTGGTTTGACTCCCCGGGACAGCTACGAGCAGTACTTC.

The sample holds one count of this clone. The chain joins TRBV4-3 to TRBJ1-2; 8 bases agree with TRBD1. Germline lookup yields CDR1 LGHNA and CDR2 YSLEER. With 1 base clipped from V and 4 bases from J, the junction kept 8 bases outside the gene matches. This CDR3 is 16 amino acids long. CDR3 in DNA: TGCGCCAGCAGCCAAGCTACGACAGGGGACGGCTATGGCTACACCTTC. It is translated as CASSQATTGDGYGYTF.